This T cell receptor (beta chain) came from a study of OX40 agonist ivuxolimab in advanced cancers. The CDR3 extends over 15 amino acids. V shed 3 bases and J shed 0 bases, with 9 bases lying between them. CDR1 LNHDA and CDR2 SQIVND come from the germline V gene (reference sequence). The table came from immunoSEQ multiplex PCR; TCRdb's copy has only in-frame clones and leaves some out. The sample lists tens of thousands of clones, 70% to 90% occurring once. V is TRBV19 and J is TRBJ1-3; D perhaps matches TRBD1 (5 bases). This specimen consisted of CD4+ or CD8+ T cells sorted from blood, obtained in a trial of the OX40 agonist ivuxolimab. The TCR sequence derives from an adult with an advanced solid tumor such as melanoma, head and neck, liver or kidney cancer. The CDR3 loop is CASSMGTTSGNTIYF. CDR3 nucleotide sequence: TGTGCCAGTAGTATGGGGACCACCTCTGGAAACACCATATATTTT.